This TCR beta chain was recorded in a study (dated by TCRdb to the early 2020s). Survey-level sequencing on the immunoSEQ platform was used to profile the TCR beta chain repertoires. Per the original workflow: Repertoire diversity was measured with the inverse Simpson index, and CDR3 amino acid length spectratypes and V-J pairing frequencies were compared. TCR beta CDR3 sequences were matched against VDJdb to annotate clonotypes specific to SARS-CoV-2, CMV, influenza A and EBV. TCRdb obtained this table from immuneACCESS and retained in-frame rearrangements with V and J assigned. These tables miss some clones; where compared with another copy, unresolved V genes account for less than half of the shortfall, and the remainder is unexplained. The V and J calls and clone size were taken over from that table, and D and trimming were inferred from the DNA. This sample comprises about 68,000 clones, approximately 92% of them detected only once. The top ten clones comprise roughly 4.6% of the sample.

This clone occurred a few times. The clone's antigen remains unknown. Within one base of it there is no much larger clone, and no base qualities were kept. PBMCs were isolated from peripheral blood, and genomic DNA from unsorted PBMCs was used for TCR beta sequencing. Reading from cysteine to phenylalanine, the CDR3 counts 12 amino acids. Of all the DNA, just the CDR3 is kept, 36 bases in frame from base 1. The V and J ends are trimmed by 6 bases and 5 bases, leaving 10 bases between them. Sequences LNHDA (CDR1) and SQIVND (CDR2) are obtained from the germline V gene (reference sequence). What the authors observed across the whole study: Further investigation, including longitudinal sampling and assessment of a control group, is stated by the authors to be required.

The sample taken for sequencing was PBMCs. This receptor chain uses TRBV19 and TRBJ1-1; TRBD1 is a weak D gene call, 6 bases matching. The clonotype originates from a man aged 35-49 years with rheumatoid arthritis. The CDR3 here reads CASRTGGTEAFF. The DNA sequence reads TGTGCCAGTAGGACAGGCGGTACTGAAGCTTTCTTT.